These T cell receptor beta chains were read from a single sample in a study of long-term antiretroviral therapy in people with HIV. Method: immunoSEQ multiplex PCR; TCRdb's copy keeps in-frame clones and lacks some. This repertoire shows 35,000 to 45,000 clones, 82% found once; its top ten account for roughly 14%. Specimen: unsorted PBMCs, collected 0.3 years after starting antiretroviral therapy. Receptor source: a man aged 18 to 30 with HIV. CDR3s include the opening cysteine and the closing phenylalanine or tryptophan. Fields, in order: J gene, D gene, V gene, clone size, CDR3 DNA, CDR3 protein. The D gene is left open where the match is weak. Clone size is shown for a subset of rows, as once, few, many or a class of expanded clone.

j_call: TRBJ2-1; d_call: TRBD2; v_call: TRBV6-1; clone_size: once; cdr3_nt: TGTGCCAGCAGTGAAGCTTCTCCGGGGGGGTACAATGAGCAGTTCTTC; cdr3_aa: CASSEASPGGYNEQFF
j_call: TRBJ1-1; d_call: TRBD1; v_call: TRBV15; clone_size: .; cdr3_nt: TGTGCCACCAGCAGAGATTGGACAGGGATCACTGAAGCTTTCTTT; cdr3_aa: CATSRDWTGITEAFF
j_call: TRBJ2-7; d_call: .; v_call: TRBV4-2; clone_size: .; cdr3_nt: TGTGCCAGCAGCCAGGGGGTAAACTCCTACGAGCAGTACTTC; cdr3_aa: CASSQGVNSYEQYF
j_call: TRBJ2-2; d_call: .; v_call: TRBV27; clone_size: .; cdr3_nt: TGTGCCAGCAGTTACTCGGGGACGGAGACCGGGGAGCTGTTTTTT; cdr3_aa: CASSYSGTETGELFF
j_call: TRBJ2-3; d_call: TRBD2; v_call: TRBV19; clone_size: .; cdr3_nt: TGTGCCAGTAGTATAATCTTCCGGGGGGGGAGCACAGATACGCAGTATTTT; cdr3_aa: CASSIIFRGGSTDTQYF
j_call: TRBJ2-1; d_call: .; v_call: TRBV9; clone_size: .; cdr3_nt: TGTGCCAGCAGCGGGGCTAGGTATGAGCAGTTCTTC; cdr3_aa: CASSGARYEQFF
j_call: TRBJ2-4; d_call: .; v_call: TRBV4-2; clone_size: .; cdr3_nt: TGTGCCAGCAGCCAGGGCAGCCAACTAGCCAAAAACATTCAGTACTTC; cdr3_aa: CASSQGSQLAKNIQYF
j_call: TRBJ2-3; d_call: .; v_call: TRBV10-3; clone_size: .; cdr3_nt: TGTGCCATCAGTGAGCGGAGCGCTAGCACAGATACGCAGTATTTT; cdr3_aa: CAISERSASTDTQYF
j_call: TRBJ2-3; d_call: .; v_call: TRBV5-6; clone_size: .; cdr3_nt: TGTGCCAGCAGCTTGCCTAGCACAGATACGCAGTATTTT; cdr3_aa: CASSLPSTDTQYF
j_call: TRBJ2-1; d_call: TRBD2; v_call: TRBV5-1; clone_size: .; cdr3_nt: TGCGCCAGCAGCTTGGATGGACTAGCGGAACGTGAGCAGTTCTTC; cdr3_aa: CASSLDGLAEREQFF
j_call: TRBJ2-5; d_call: .; v_call: TRBV20-1; clone_size: .; cdr3_nt: TGCAGTGCTAGACTACAAGAGACCCAGTACTTC; cdr3_aa: CSARLQETQYF
j_call: TRBJ2-7; d_call: .; v_call: TRBV7-2; clone_size: .; cdr3_nt: TGTGCCAGCAGCTTCGGTCGGAGAGTTGACGGCGAGCAGTACTTC; cdr3_aa: CASSFGRRVDGEQYF
j_call: TRBJ2-7; d_call: .; v_call: TRBV13; clone_size: few; cdr3_nt: TGTGCCAGCAGCCCGAACCTTCCTCCTAGGGAGCAGTACTTC; cdr3_aa: CASSPNLPPREQYF
j_call: TRBJ2-7; d_call: TRBD1; v_call: TRBV27; clone_size: .; cdr3_nt: TGTGCCAGCACTAAACGGGACAGCTACGAGCAGTACTTC; cdr3_aa: CASTKRDSYEQYF
j_call: TRBJ2-3; d_call: TRBD2; v_call: TRBV6-4; clone_size: once; cdr3_nt: TGTGCCAGCAGTGACTCAACCGGGGGGGCTAGCACAGATACGCAGTATTTT; cdr3_aa: CASSDSTGGASTDTQYF
j_call: TRBJ2-3; d_call: .; v_call: TRBV6-4; clone_size: .; cdr3_nt: TGTGCCAGCAGTGACTCTGCGGGTAGCACAGATACGCAGTATTTT; cdr3_aa: CASSDSAGSTDTQYF
j_call: TRBJ2-2; d_call: .; v_call: TRBV18; clone_size: once; cdr3_nt: TGTGCCAGCTCACCCTCACCATACTCTCGGCGGACCGGGGAGCTGTTTTTT; cdr3_aa: CASSPSPYSRRTGELFF
j_call: TRBJ1-1; d_call: .; v_call: TRBV5-4; clone_size: .; cdr3_nt: TGTGCCAGCAGCTCCCTAATGAGGGGGGCGGACACTGAAGCTTTCTTT; cdr3_aa: CASSSLMRGADTEAFF
j_call: TRBJ2-7; d_call: .; v_call: TRBV4-1; clone_size: .; cdr3_nt: TGCGCCAGCAGCCATGGTAAGGGTATCTACGAGCAGTACTTC; cdr3_aa: CASSHGKGIYEQYF
j_call: TRBJ1-5; d_call: .; v_call: TRBV29-1; clone_size: .; cdr3_nt: TGCAGCGTCCAGTATCCGAATCAGCCCCAGCATTTT; cdr3_aa: CSVQYPNQPQHF
j_call: TRBJ2-3; d_call: .; v_call: TRBV7-9; clone_size: .; cdr3_nt: TGTGCCAGCAGCCCAGGCGGCGGCGCAAATACGCAGTATTTT; cdr3_aa: CASSPGGGANTQYF
j_call: TRBJ1-2; d_call: .; v_call: TRBV11-2; clone_size: .; cdr3_nt: TGTGCCAGCAGCCCAGGGGTCCGAAACACCTTC; cdr3_aa: CASSPGVRNTF
j_call: TRBJ2-1; d_call: .; v_call: TRBV15; clone_size: .; cdr3_nt: TGTGCCACCAGCAGAGATCGGGGGACACGGTACAATGAGCAGTTCTTC; cdr3_aa: CATSRDRGTRYNEQFF